This T cell receptor beta chain came from a study of control samples from healthy donors and cancer patients. CDR1 is MDHEN, CDR2 SYDVKM, per germline. The CDR3 runs to 12 residues. The V gene lost 3 bases and the J gene lost 4 bases, with 6 bases spanning the gap. The protocol was immunoSEQ multiplex PCR, while the TCRdb copy is restricted to in-frame clones and leaves out a portion. This sample has 120,000 or so clones, with more than 75% found just once. The J gene is TRBJ1-2, the V gene TRBV28; D is uncertain. The sequenced sample was blood. The TCR sequence derives from a man aged 55 to 69 in good health. The DNA for the CDR3 is TGTGCCAGCAGTTTGGTTTCCTATGGCTACACCTTC. Its protein is CASSLVSYGYTF.